This T cell receptor beta chain was recorded in a study of a mutant IDH1 vaccine in newly diagnosed glioma. Time point: baseline, week 1 (first vaccination visit). Treatment given: pre-vaccination baseline after standard-of-care therapy. V was shortened by 8 bases and J by 4 bases, with 11 bases between the two germline ends. From germline, CDR1 is SNHLY and CDR2 FYNNEI. The CDR3 is 12 residues long. Data came from immunoSEQ multiplex PCR; TCRdb stores just in-frame clones and leaves some out. This table holds 98,000 or so clones, 70% to 90% found once. The sample was PBMCs, taken from a glioma patient treated with radiotherapy, temozolomide or both. This TCR derives from a woman between 50 and 59 years old with glioma. This chain links TRBV2 with TRBJ1-2; a weak D match, TRBD1 (5 bases). The CDR3 loop reads CASVGRIYGYTF. The CDR3 nucleotides are TGTGCCAGCGTGGGACGGATCTATGGCTACACCTTC.